This T cell receptor beta chain was identified in a study of shared clonotypes between healthy human individuals. Study summary: Researchers drew samples from a couple of women and three men aged 18 to 49.

Generated by immunoSEQ multiplex PCR, the TCRdb table keeps only in-frame clones and is missing some. The sample shows over 2 million clones, 85% to 95% of them seen only once. Naive CD8 cells comprised CD45RO-negative, CCR7-positively selected cells, excluding terminally differentiated effector memory CD45RA+ cells. The germline CDR1 and CDR2 sequences are MNHEY and SVGAGI. The CDR3 loop spans 15 amino acids. V gave up 0 bases and J gave up 5 bases; unmatched junction bases: 4. The sequenced material came from naive CD8+ T cells sorted from blood. The rearrangement joins TRBV6-5 to TRBJ2-5; TRBD1 matches 9 bases. The sequence derives from a man aged 18 to 30 in good health. CDR3 sequence: CASSYSTGGVETQYF. The CDR3 DNA reads as TGTGCCAGCAGTTACTCGACAGGGGGTGTGGAGACCCAGTACTTC.